The 32 T cell receptor beta chains below come from one sample, sequenced in a study of blood T cell repertoires in COVID-19. Profiling relied on immunoSEQ multiplex PCR, and the TCRdb table lists in-frame clones only, not all of them. The repertoire holds 220,000 or so clones, with approximately 90% as singletons. The sequencing input was PBMCs or T cells enriched from blood (not recorded which). Every receptor here comes from a man aged 50-60 years who had been exposed to COVID-19.

This clone has a handful of counts. CDR3 amino acids: CASSLNGGPDQPQHF. CDR3 nucleotides: TGTGCCAGCAGTTTGAACGGCGGTCCCGATCAGCCCCAGCATTTT. The J gene is TRBJ1-5, the V gene TRBV27; D gene unclear. Trimming left V 3 bases short and J 5 bases short, with 14 bases between. Germline CDR1 reads MNHEY; CDR2 reads SMNVEV (reference sequence). CDR3 length: 15 residues.

J is TRBJ1-1 and V is TRBV4-1, with 10 bases aligning to TRBD1. CDR3 size: 15 residues. The ends lost 2 bases at V and 7 bases at J; junction bases unmatched: 7. Germline CDR1 is MGHRA and CDR2 is YSYEKL. The CDR3 region is CASSQHDRGRDEAFF. The CDR3 DNA reads TGCGCCAGCAGCCAACATGACAGGGGGCGGGATGAAGCTTTCTTT.

The V call is TRBV29-1, the J call TRBJ1-1, with 7 bases identical to TRBD1. Losses at the gene ends were 6 bases for V and 4 bases for J; bases not matched to a gene: 8. CDR1 SQVTM and CDR2 ANQGSEA come from the germline V gene. The length of the CDR3 is 13 residues. The CDR3: CSVRGQRVTEAFF. CDR3 bases: TGCAGCGTGCGGGGACAGAGGGTCACTGAAGCTTTCTTT.

This chain uses TRBV6-5 with TRBJ1-1; 8 bases are shared with TRBD1. There are 14 residues in the CDR3. V lost 5 bases, J lost 1 base, and 3 bases stayed unmatched. CDR1 and CDR2 from the germline V gene are MNHEY and SVGAGI. As DNA, the CDR3 is TGTGCCAGCAGTAAAACAGGGGGGAACACTGAAGCTTTCTTT. Its protein is CASSKTGGNTEAFF.

The chain recombines TRBV2 with TRBJ1-4; 7 nucleotides agree with TRBD1. This CDR3 region has 15 residues. V dropped 2 bases and J dropped 6; count of bases not matched to a gene: 6. Germline assignment: CDR1 SNHLY and CDR2 FYNNEI. For the CDR3, the DNA is TGTGCCAGCAGTGAACAGTCAGGGGGGTATGAAAAACTGTTTTTT. Its protein is CASSEQSGGYEKLFF.

Of note for this clone: Other DNA sequences within the sample encode an identical CDR3. V usage is TRBV6-5 and J usage is TRBJ2-3; TRBD1 is a possible D gene (5 bases). From germline, CDR1 is MNHEY and CDR2 SVGAGI. The CDR3 extends over 11 amino acids. V was cut by 6 bases and J by 5 bases, with 6 bases left in between. CDR3 DNA sequence: TGTGCCAGCAGCCAGGGAGATACGCAGTATTTT. The encoded protein is CASSQGDTQYF.

This chain's CDR3 is CASNLRDGANVLTF. The CDR3 nucleotides read TGTGCCAGCAACCTCAGGGATGGGGCCAACGTCCTGACTTTC. The V and J genes are TRBV6-1 and TRBJ2-6; D is possibly TRBD1 (5 bases). The V gene lost 7 bases and the J gene lost 3 bases, with 10 bases spanning the gap. Germline V gives CDR1 MNHNS, CDR2 SASEGT. The CDR3 spans 14 residues.

The chain joins TRBV5-1 to TRBJ2-7; 9 bases agree with TRBD2. CDR1 SGHRS and CDR2 YFSETQ come from the germline V gene. The length of the CDR3 is 15 residues. After removal of 2 bases from V and 3 bases from J, the junction contained 6 bases not matched to a gene. DNA of the CDR3: TGCGCCAGCAGCTTAGCTAGCGGGAACAACTACGAGCAGTACGTC. Amino acid sequence: CASSLASGNNYEQYV.

V is TRBV10-1 and J is TRBJ2-3, with D possibly being TRBD1 (6 bases). The germline V gene has CDR1 WNHNN and CDR2 SYGVQD (reference sequence). The CDR3 totals 14 residues. Trimming left V 4 bases short and J 1 base short, with 9 bases between. CDR3 loop: CASSARQGTDTQYF. The CDR3 DNA reads as TGCGCCAGCAGTGCCCGACAGGGCACAGATACGCAGTATTTT.

The chain recombines TRBV19 with TRBJ2-1; 7 bases are shared with TRBD2. This CDR3 spans 13 amino acids. V lost 4 bases, J lost 15 bases, and 12 bases stayed unmatched. Germline values: CDR1 LNHDA, CDR2 SQIVND (reference sequence). Here the CDR3 DNA reads TGTGCCAGTAGTACCCTCGGGGAGGGAGGCTTGTTCTTC. It specifies CASSTLGEGGLFF.

The CDR3: CASSPGLGGETQYF. The CDR3 DNA reads TGTGCCAGCTCACCCGGGCTAGGGGGAGAGACCCAGTACTTC. The chain employs TRBV18 and TRBJ2-5, with D possibly being TRBD1 (6 bases). V lost 3 bases to trimming and J lost 4 bases, with 12 bases between them. This CDR3 has 14 residues. Germline V gives CDR1 KGHSH, CDR2 LQKENI.

The rearrangement joins TRBV9 to TRBJ2-7, with D possibly matching TRBD2 (5 bases). V was clipped by 0 bases and J by 4 bases, with 17 bases between them. This CDR3 contains 16 residues. The V gene's germline CDR1 is SGDLS and CDR2 YYNGEE. The CDR3 DNA follows: TGTGCCAGCAGCGTAGCTTCCCTAGCACGTATTTACGAGCAGTACTTC. Amino acid sequence: CASSVASLARIYEQYF. Complete variable domain (other parts from reference TRBV9 and TRBJ2-7): DSGVTQTPKHLITATGQRVTLRCSPRSGDLSVYWYQQSLDQGLQFLIQYYNGEERAKGNILERFSAQQFPDLHSELNLSSLELGDSALYFCASSVASLARIYEQYFGPGTRLTVT.

V is TRBV2 and J is TRBJ1-1, with a weak D call TRBD1 (6 bases). The CDR3 consists of 13 residues. The germline V and J ends were trimmed by 8 bases and 3 bases, with 13 bases remaining between them. Per germline, CDR1 SNHLY and CDR2 FYNNEI. The CDR3 sequence is CASGYQGYTEAFF. The CDR3 bases are TGTGCCAGCGGATATCAGGGGTACACTGAAGCTTTCTTT.

This rearrangement joins TRBV5-1 to TRBJ1-1; 7 bases agree with TRBD1. The V segment lost 5 bases and the J segment 1 base; nucleotides outside the gene matches: 5. The CDR3 consists of 14 residues. The V gene's germline CDR1 is SGHRS and CDR2 YFSETQ. CDR3 coding DNA: TGCGCCAGCAGGGTGGGACAGCAGAACACTGAAGCTTTCTTT. Protein: CASRVGQQNTEAFF.

The chain joins TRBV19 to TRBJ2-2, with TRBD2 matching 9 bases. The CDR3 loop spans 18 amino acids. The germline V gene encodes CDR1 LNHDA and CDR2 SQIVND (reference sequence). The V and J ends lost 3 bases and 0 bases, in that order; junction bases with no gene match: 8. This CDR3 reads CASSMPLLAGANTGELFF. CDR3 in DNA: TGTGCCAGTAGTATGCCCTTACTAGCGGGCGCGAACACCGGGGAGCTGTTTTTT.

The chain links TRBV3-1 (or the pseudogene TRBV3-2) to TRBJ2-7; D unresolved. This CDR3 is 13 amino acids long. Germline-derived CDR1 and CDR2 are LGHDT and YNNKEL (reference sequence). V was clipped by 1 base and J by 0 bases, with 4 bases between them. CDR3 residues: CASSQAGSYEQYF. The CDR3 DNA follows: TGTGCCAGCAGCCAAGCCGGCTCCTACGAGCAGTACTTC.

This rearrangement joins TRBV5-5 to TRBJ2-7; 9 bases map to TRBD1. V shed 0 bases and J 0 bases; nucleotides not matched to a gene: 1. The CDR3 extends over 15 amino acids. Germline V gene data show CDR1 as SGHKS and CDR2 as YYEKEE (reference sequence). CDR3 loop: CASSLGQGVSYEQYF. For the CDR3, the DNA is TGTGCCAGCAGCTTGGGACAGGGGGTCTCCTACGAGCAGTACTTC. Combining the CDR3 with reference TRBV5-5 and TRBJ2-7 gives the whole variable domain DAGVTQSPTHLIKTRGQQVTLRCSPISGHKSVSWYQQVLGQGPQFIFQYYEKEERGRGNFPDRFSARQFPNYSSELNVNALLLGDSALYLCASSLGQGVSYEQYFGPGTRLTVT.

This sequence joins TRBV6-2 or TRBV6-3 and TRBJ1-2, with a tentative D call TRBD1 (6 bases). With 3 bases removed from V and 3 bases from J, the gap between germline ends came to 17 bases. Germline CDR1 reads MNHEY; CDR2 reads SVGEGT. CDR3 length: 16 residues. The CDR3 coding sequence is TGTGCCAGCAGTTATCGGGGGGCTACCTCTTACTATGGCTACACCTTC. Encoded protein: CASSYRGATSYYGYTF.

The chain uses TRBV29-1 and TRBJ2-5; no clear D. Trimming shortened V by 1 base and J by 5 bases, and 14 bases separated the two germline ends. Germline V CDR1 and CDR2: SQVTM, ANQGSEA. CDR3 size: 14 residues. The CDR3 DNA reads TGCAGCGTTGAAGGCTCCCGCTCCCGGGAGACCCAGTACTTC. Amino acid sequence: CSVEGSRSRETQYF.

This clone occurred once. The chain has TRBV18 and TRBJ2-1, with D possibly being TRBD1 (6 bases). Trimming stripped 0 bases from V and 2 bases from J, with 11 bases between. This CDR3 contains 16 residues. In germline, CDR1 is KGHSH, CDR2 LQKENI. CDR3 bases: TGTGCCAGCTCACCACCTGGGGGCGGAACCTACAATGAGCAGTTCTTC. This gives the protein CASSPPGGGTYNEQFF.

The CDR3 region is CASSRQGPEAFF. The CDR3 DNA reads TGTGCCAGCAGTCGACAGGGTCCTGAAGCTTTCTTT. V usage is TRBV28 and J usage is TRBJ1-1; 7 bases map to TRBD1. Losses at the gene ends were 5 bases for V and 6 bases for J; bases not matched to a gene: 3. CDR3 length: 12 residues. Germline CDR1 reads MDHEN; CDR2 reads SYDVKM.

The rearrangement uses TRBV2 and TRBJ1-5; unclear D gene. The germline V gene encodes CDR1 SNHLY and CDR2 FYNNEI. The CDR3 length is 12 residues. Trimming took off 10 bases at V and 0 bases at J, with 7 bases between the two ends. The CDR3 DNA follows: TGTGCCACCCGAGATAGCAATCAGCCCCAGCATTTT. As protein: CATRDSNQPQHF. The whole variable domain, filled in from reference TRBV2 and TRBJ1-5, reads EPEVTQTPSHQVTQMGQEVILRCVPISNHLYFYWYRQILGQKVEFLVSFYNNEISEKSEIFDDQFSVERPDGSNFTLKIRSTKLEDSAMYFCATRDSNQPQHFGDGTRLSIL.

In this sample, this clone turned up once. This rearrangement joins TRBV5-4 to TRBJ2-3; 12 nucleotides align to TRBD2. After removal of 2 bases from V and 0 bases from J, the junction contained 1 base not matched to a gene. This CDR3 is 16 amino acids long. CDR1 SGHNT and CDR2 YYREEE come from the germline V gene (reference sequence). The CDR3 is CASSLGTSGSTDTQYF. In DNA, the CDR3 is TGTGCCAGCAGCTTAGGGACTAGCGGGAGCACAGATACGCAGTATTTT.

The chain joins TRBV12-3 or TRBV12-4 to TRBJ2-1; TRBD2 aligns across 8 bases. CDR3 length: 13 residues. The V gene end was trimmed by 5 bases and the J gene end by 12 bases; junction bases not matched to a gene: 9. The CDR3 spells CASSLQSGSAQFF. CDR3 nucleotide sequence: TGTGCCAGCAGTCTCCAAAGCGGGAGCGCGCAGTTCTTC.

V is TRBV19 and J is TRBJ1-5; 7 nucleotides agree with TRBD1. This CDR3 region has 15 residues. The V and J ends lost 5 bases and 1 base, in that order; junction bases with no gene match: 5. In germline, CDR1 is LNHDA, CDR2 SQIVND (reference sequence). CDR3 coding DNA: TGTGCCAGTAGTTACAGGGGCAACAGCAATCAGCCCCAGCATTTT. Translated, it gives CASSYRGNSNQPQHF.

The V and J genes are TRBV10-2 and TRBJ1-5, with 8 bases that match TRBD1. V shed 8 bases and J 0 bases; nucleotides not matched to a gene: 6. Germline CDR1 WSHSY, CDR2 SAAADI. CDR3 length equals 15 residues. CDR3 sequence: CASGSGGLSNQPQHF. The CDR3 DNA reads as TGCGCCAGCGGTTCAGGGGGCCTTAGCAATCAGCCCCAGCATTTT.

The chain links TRBV4-1 to TRBJ1-5; 8 bases are shared with TRBD1. After removal of 4 bases from V and 4 bases from J, the junction contained 6 bases not matched to a gene. The germline V gene has CDR1 MGHRA and CDR2 YSYEKL. This CDR3 region has 15 residues. DNA for the CDR3: TGCGCCAGCAGCCTGTTGACAGGGGAGAATCAGCCCCAGCATTTT. Translated: CASSLLTGENQPQHF.

This sequence joins TRBV2 and TRBJ2-4, with 9 positions matching TRBD1. The V gene end was trimmed by 6 bases and the J gene end by 1 base; junction bases not matched to a gene: 4. Germline V gene sequence: CDR1 SNHLY, CDR2 FYNNEI. This CDR3 has 15 residues. The CDR3 here is CASRHRGLAKNIQYF. The CDR3 bases are TGTGCCAGCAGGCACAGGGGGCTCGCCAAAAACATTCAGTACTTC.

V usage is TRBV28 and J usage is TRBJ2-7, with 12 bases identical to TRBD1. CDR1 is MDHEN, CDR2 SYDVKM, per germline. V lost 2 bases, J lost 7 bases, and 9 bases stayed unmatched. The CDR3 spans 16 residues. CDR3: CASSLSWGQGAREQYF. The DNA for the CDR3 is TGTGCCAGCAGTTTAAGTTGGGGACAGGGGGCACGAGAGCAGTACTTC.

This chain joins TRBV28 and TRBJ1-5; no reliable D call. V was clipped by 3 bases and J by 0 bases, with 15 bases between them. The germline CDR1 and CDR2 sequences are MDHEN and SYDVKM. The CDR3 sequence is 17 residues long. CDR3 residues: CASSFSQYRASNQPQHF. CDR3 bases: TGTGCCAGCAGTTTTTCCCAGTACAGAGCTAGCAATCAGCCCCAGCATTTT.

The J gene is TRBJ2-7, the V gene TRBV9, with TRBD1 matching over 12 bases. Germline V CDR1 and CDR2: SGDLS, YYNGEE. Germline trimming cut 4 bases from V and 6 bases from J; bases unmatched to any gene: 5. CDR3 size: 14 residues. The CDR3 coding sequence is TGTGCCAGCAGCCCTGGGACAGGGGGCCGCGAGCAGTACTTC. Protein product: CASSPGTGGREQYF. The full variable domain, completed using reference TRBV9 and TRBJ2-7, is DSGVTQTPKHLITATGQRVTLRCSPRSGDLSVYWYQQSLDQGLQFLIQYYNGEERAKGNILERFSAQQFPDLHSELNLSSLELGDSALYFCASSPGTGGREQYFGPGTRLTVT.

The chain has TRBV19 and TRBJ2-3, with D maybe TRBD2 (6 bases). V lost 8 bases to trimming and J lost 5 bases, with 20 bases between them. Germline lookup yields CDR1 LNHDA and CDR2 SQIVND (reference sequence). This CDR3 spans 15 amino acids. CDR3 bases: TGTGCCAGTTTTCCTAGAAGGAGGGCAGGAGATACGCAGTATTTT. Amino acid sequence: CASFPRRRAGDTQYF.